This is a list of T cell receptor beta chains from one sample in a study of identifying expanded T cells in peripheral blood. Sequencing used immunoSEQ multiplex PCR; TCRdb keeps in-frame clones, though not all of them. The sample includes some 77,000 clones, more than 75% of them seen just once. Sequencing was done on a sample of blood. The receptors come from a person between 18 and 75 years old in good health. CDR3s include the opening cysteine and the closing phenylalanine or tryptophan. A D gene is named only where the DNA matches it firmly. Clone size is shown for a subset of rows, as once, few, many or a class of expanded clone.

CDR3 protein | CDR3 DNA | D gene | V gene | clone size | J gene
CASSVMARVDGQYF | TGTGCCAGCAGCGTGATGGCGCGGGTCGACGGGCAGTACTTC | . | TRBV21-1 | . | TRBJ2-7
CASSLGQHQETQYF | TGTGCCAGCAGCTTAGGGCAACACCAAGAGACCCAGTACTTC | . | TRBV7-2 | . | TRBJ2-5
CASSTRTYEETQYF | TGTGCCAGCAGTACCCGGACGTACGAAGAGACCCAGTACTTC | . | TRBV25-1 | . | TRBJ2-5
CASSQDEGTAAFF | TGTGCCAGCAGCCAAGATGAGGGTACTGCGGCTTTCTTT | . | TRBV14 | . | TRBJ1-1
CASSFLVEEQYF | TGTGCCAGCAGCTTCTTAGTGGAAGAGCAGTACTTC | . | TRBV7-9 | . | TRBJ2-7
CSGSGLRDTQYF | TGCAGCGGCTCGGGCCTAAGAGATACGCAGTATTTT | . | TRBV29-1 | . | TRBJ2-3
CASSQGRTGASPLHF | TGCGCCAGCAGCCAAGGACGGACAGGGGCTTCACCCCTCCACTTT | TRBD1 | TRBV4-3 | . | TRBJ1-6
CASSPQQGAANEKLFF | TGTGCCAGCTCACCCCAACAGGGGGCCGCGAATGAAAAACTGTTTTTT | TRBD1 | TRBV18 | . | TRBJ1-4
CASSLWGTDYGYTF | TGTGCCAGCAGCTTATGGGGCACTGACTATGGCTACACCTTC | . | TRBV7-6 | . | TRBJ1-2
CASSGYETQYF | TGTGCCAGTAGTGGGTACGAGACCCAGTACTTC | . | TRBV19 | . | TRBJ2-5
CASSDRQGAGELFF | TGTGCCAGCAGTGACAGACAGGGGGCCGGGGAGCTGTTTTTT | TRBD1 | TRBV6-4 | . | TRBJ2-2
CASSLSIAGEASPLHF | TGTGCCAGCAGTTTATCGATTGCAGGGGAAGCTTCACCCCTCCACTTT | . | TRBV27 | . | TRBJ1-6
CASSPGLIYEQYF | TGTGCCAGCAGCCCGGGACTCATCTACGAGCAGTACTTC | . | TRBV28 | . | TRBJ2-7
CASSALGETQYF | TGTGCCAGCAGCGCCCTAGGGGAGACCCAGTACTTC | . | TRBV11-2 | . | TRBJ2-5
CASSFSDTQYF | TGTGCCAGCAGCTTTTCTGATACGCAGTATTTT | . | TRBV11-2 | . | TRBJ2-3
CASSREGNYGYTF | TGTGCCAGCAGCCGCGAAGGCAACTATGGCTACACCTTC | . | TRBV5-6 | . | TRBJ1-2
CASSLGGAQGYTF | TGTGCCAGCAGCTTAGGGGGGGCGCAAGGCTACACCTTC | . | TRBV7-2 | once | TRBJ1-2
CSARDLGEAFF | TGCAGTGCTAGAGATTTGGGTGAAGCTTTCTTT | . | TRBV20-1 | . | TRBJ1-1
CASSSESVGNRGPEAFF | TGTGCCAGCAGCTCAGAGTCAGTAGGGAATCGGGGTCCCGAAGCTTTCTTT | . | TRBV5-6 | . | TRBJ1-1
CASSQAGTGATTGELFF | TGTGCCAGCAGCCAAGCTGGGACAGGGGCTACCACCGGGGAGCTGTTTTTT | TRBD1 | TRBV4-2 | once | TRBJ2-2
CASSRSEGEGNQPQHF | TGTGCCAGCAGCCGATCCGAGGGGGAGGGCAATCAGCCCCAGCATTTT | . | TRBV4-2 | . | TRBJ1-5
CASSSSGIEQFF | TGTGCCAGCAGCTCTTCGGGGATCGAGCAGTTCTTC | . | TRBV7-2 | . | TRBJ2-1
CASLPASGLYNEQFF | TGTGCCAGCCTACCCGCGAGCGGTCTCTACAATGAGCAGTTCTTC | . | TRBV28 | . | TRBJ2-1